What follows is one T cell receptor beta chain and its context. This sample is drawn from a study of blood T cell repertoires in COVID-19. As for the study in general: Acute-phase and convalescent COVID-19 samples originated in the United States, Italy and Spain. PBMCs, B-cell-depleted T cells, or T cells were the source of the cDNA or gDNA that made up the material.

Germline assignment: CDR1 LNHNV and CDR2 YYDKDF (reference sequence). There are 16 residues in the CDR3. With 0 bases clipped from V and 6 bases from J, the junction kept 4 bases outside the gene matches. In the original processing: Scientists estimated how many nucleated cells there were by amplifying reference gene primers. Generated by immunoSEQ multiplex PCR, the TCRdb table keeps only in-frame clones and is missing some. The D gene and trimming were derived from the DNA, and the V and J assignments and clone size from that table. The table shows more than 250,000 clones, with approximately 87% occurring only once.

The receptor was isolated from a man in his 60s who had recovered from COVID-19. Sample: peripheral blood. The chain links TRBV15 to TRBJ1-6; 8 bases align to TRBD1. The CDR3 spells CATSRETGERNSPLHF. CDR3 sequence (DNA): TGTGCCACCAGCAGAGAGACAGGGGAGCGTAATTCACCCCTCCACTTT.